This T cell receptor (beta chain) was found in a study of T cells in Graves' hyperthyroidism and ophthalmopathy. Comment on this clonotype: Its target is not known.

The CDR3 covers 18 residues. V was cut by 7 bases and J by 0 bases, with 25 bases left in between. Germline V gives CDR1 SGHAT, CDR2 FQNNGV. Amplified TCR beta CDR3 regions came from RNA transcripts. A first-round RT-PCR of the TCR CDR3 used the HTBI primer set. MiXCR, run by TCRdb on the multiplex PCR reads, gives a single entry per CDR3 protein. The sample records approximately 520,000 distinct CDR3 sequences, less than 25% being singletons. Diagnosis of hyperthyroidism was new in patients aged 18 to 65, and its duration was under 2 months. Diagnosing involved the use of clinical symptoms, serum thyroxine and TRAb, thyroid ultrasound and orbital computed tomography. Findings and limits, study-wide: Expanded thyroid clonotypes (above 0.001) were mostly also found in blood.

The gene calls are TRBV11-2 and TRBJ2-7, with D perhaps assigned TRBD1 or TRBD2 (7 bases each). Sequenced: blood. This TCR came from a man aged 18 to 30 with Graves' hyperthyroidism. CDR3 loop: CASKSRGDSLLSSYEQYF. The CDR3 DNA sequence: TGTGCCAGCAAAAGCCGGGGGGACAGCTTATTAAGCTCCTACGAGCAGTACTTC.